The text below deals with one TCR beta chain. Its antigen is undetermined. The germline CDR1 and CDR2 sequences are MNHEY and SVGAGI. The CDR3 contains 14 residues. The junction had 7 bases not matched to a gene; V was cut back by 7 bases and J by 3 bases. Method: immunoSEQ multiplex PCR; TCRdb's copy keeps in-frame clones and lacks some. The profile shows 95,000 to 130,000 clones, 85% to 95% of them singletons. The data were obtained in a study of T cell responses to AZD1222 COVID-19 vaccine. The study, taken as a whole, reports: A mostly white British donor set with more females was recruited, and clonal diversity was possibly underestimated.

The chain is built from TRBV6-5 and TRBJ2-7; TRBD1 aligns across 9 bases. The source was peripheral blood, collected on day 0 of AZD1222 vaccination. The receptor comes from an adult in good health. This chain's CDR3 is CASIEGTGFYEQYF. DNA for the CDR3: TGTGCCAGCATAGAGGGGACAGGGTTCTACGAGCAGTACTTC.